The next 28 T cell receptor beta chains were all read from a single sample in a study of blood T cells in healthy people across ages. Sample-barcoded 5' priming and a J-beta primer mix drove a second PCR of roughly 6 to 12 cycles. TCRdb independently ran MiXCR on the 5' RACE reads; one entry per CDR3 protein. The sample consists of about a million distinct CDR3 sequences, around 48% of them appearing once. The sequenced material came from blood. These TCRs come from a man aged 25 to 45 in good health.

The chain couples TRBV4-1 to TRBJ2-7; a weak D match, TRBD1 (6 bases). Germline V gives CDR1 MGHRA, CDR2 YSYEKL. There are 13 residues in the CDR3. V was trimmed by 2 bases and J by 8 bases, leaving 13 bases between them. The CDR3 loop reads CASSQQQGYQQYF. CDR3 nucleotide sequence: TGCGCCAGCAGCCAACAACAGGGTTACCAGCAGTACTTC.

This clonotype was counted a few times. The V gene is TRBV5-5, the J gene TRBJ2-1, with TRBD1 matching 8 bases. The V and J ends lost 0 bases and 13 bases, in that order; junction bases with no gene match: 9. This CDR3 has 14 residues. Germline CDR1 and CDR2: SGHKS and YYEKEE (reference sequence). CDR3 residues: CASSLGGQGFFQFF. In nucleotides, the CDR3 is TGTGCCAGCAGCTTGGGTGGACAGGGATTCTTCCAGTTCTTC. Full variable domain (missing parts from reference TRBV5-5 and TRBJ2-1): DAGVTQSPTHLIKTRGQQVTLRCSPISGHKSVSWYQQVLGQGPQFIFQYYEKEERGRGNFPDRFSARQFPNYSSELNVNALLLGDSALYLCASSLGGQGFFQFFGPGTRLTVL.

This clonotype was picked up a small number of times. The chain uses TRBV12-3 or TRBV12-4 and TRBJ2-7, with D unresolved. This CDR3 region has 14 residues. The ends were cut back, 8 bases at V and 0 bases at J, with 14 bases in the middle. In nucleotides, the CDR3 is TGTGCCAGCCGGCTATCGTCGAGCTCCTACGAGCAGTACTTC. Amino acid sequence: CASRLSSSSYEQYF.

This CDR3 reads CASSPSSIQGGVIETQYF. As DNA, the CDR3 is TGTGCCAGCTCACCATCGAGTATCCAGGGAGGGGTAATTGAGACCCAGTACTTC. The rearrangement joins TRBV18 to TRBJ2-5; TRBD2 matches 7 bases. The CDR3 sequence is 18 residues long. Germline CDR1 is KGHSH and CDR2 is LQKENI. The V gene end was trimmed by 2 bases and the J gene end by 5 bases; junction bases not matched to a gene: 17.

The chain carries TRBV4-1 and TRBJ2-1, with 9 bases matching TRBD2. The CDR3 sequence is 16 residues long. Germline V gene lookup returns CDR1 MGHRA and CDR2 YSYEKL. The junction had 7 bases not matched to a gene; V was cut back by 1 base and J by 6 bases. The CDR3 DNA follows: TGCGCCAGCAGCCAAGTGGGGCTAGCGGGGATCAATGAGCAGTTCTTC. It specifies CASSQVGLAGINEQFF.

This clonotype was seen only a few times. CDR3 protein: CASSSSYIGLREKLFF. The DNA of the CDR3 is TGTGCCAGCAGCTCCTCTTACATCGGCTTACGTGAAAAACTGTTTTTT. The gene calls are TRBV7-2 and TRBJ1-4; D call uncertain. The CDR3 extends over 16 amino acids. Germline V gives CDR1 SGHTA, CDR2 FQGNSA. Trimming left V 4 bases short and J 7 bases short, with 19 bases between.

Details on this clonotype: A much larger clone sits a single nucleotide away, making a read error possible. Likely a read error: the CDR3 ends without its conserved phenylalanine or tryptophan. The chain employs TRBV5-1 and TRBJ2-6; D gene ambiguous. V shed 4 bases and J shed 0 bases, with 14 bases lying between them. Germline-derived CDR1 and CDR2 are SGHRS and YFSETQ. The CDR3 sequence is 17 residues long. CDR3 residues: CASSPGPPVSGANVLTL. CDR3 coding DNA: TGCGCCAGCAGCCCTGGGCCTCCCGTCTCTGGGGCCAACGTCCTGACTTTA.

This clonotype came up a few times. V and J are TRBV18 and TRBJ2-7; no clear D. The V gene lost 6 bases and the J gene lost 2 bases, with 8 bases spanning the gap. The CDR3 runs to 12 residues. CDR1 and CDR2 (germline): KGHSH, LQKENI. CDR3 residues: CASSQNPYEQYF. In DNA form, the CDR3 reads TGTGCCAGCTCGCAGAACCCCTACGAGCAGTACTTC.

This clonotype was counted a few times. The V and J genes are TRBV5-6 and TRBJ1-4; D remains unclear. V shed 0 bases and J shed 4 bases, with 13 bases lying between them. This CDR3 spans 16 amino acids. Germline values: CDR1 SGHDT, CDR2 YYEEEE. The CDR3 sequence is CASSLAKEGSNEKLFF. CDR3 coding DNA: TGTGCCAGCAGCTTGGCCAAGGAGGGAAGTAATGAAAAACTGTTTTTT.

V is TRBV6-5 and J is TRBJ1-2; TRBD1 is a possible D gene (5 bases). Trimming stripped 7 bases from V and 0 bases from J, with 18 bases between. In germline, CDR1 is MNHEY, CDR2 SVGAGI. The CDR3 is 16 amino acids. DNA for the CDR3: TGTGCCAGCATTGGGCCTCCGGGGGGAGCTAACTATGGCTACACCTTC. It translates to CASIGPPGGANYGYTF.

This clonotype occurred a few times. The chain uses TRBV12-3 or TRBV12-4 and TRBJ1-2, with D possibly TRBD1 on 5 matching bases. Trimming cost V 5 bases and J 4 bases, with 11 bases left between them. The CDR3 consists of 13 residues. CDR3 in DNA: TGTGCCAGCAGTAAAGACGGGGGCTATGGCTACACCTTC. Amino acids: CASSKDGGYGYTF.

V is TRBV29-1 and J is TRBJ2-4; no clear D gene. In germline, CDR1 is SQVTM, CDR2 ANQGSEA. The CDR3 length is 13 residues. The V end was cut by 0 bases, the J end by 3 bases, with 6 bases between. CDR3 coding DNA: TGCAGCGTTGAAGAAGGGAACAAAAACATTCAGTACTTC. This encodes CSVEEGNKNIQYF.

The CDR3 coding sequence is TGTGCCAGCCCGGAGAGAGTGGGAGAGCAGTACTTC. Translation: CASPERVGEQYF. This chain uses TRBV27 with TRBJ2-7; D not certain. CDR3 length: 12 residues. The V end lost 8 bases, the J end lost 7 bases, and 15 bases lay between the germline ends. Germline loops: CDR1 MNHEY, CDR2 SMNVEV (reference sequence).

V and J are TRBV7-9 and TRBJ2-5, with D unresolved. The germline V gene has CDR1 SEHNR and CDR2 FQNEAQ (reference sequence). The CDR3 loop spans 15 amino acids. V was shortened by 1 base and J by 2 bases, with 11 bases between the two germline ends. This CDR3 reads CASSLERTMQETQYF. The CDR3 DNA is TGTGCCAGCAGCTTAGAAAGGACGATGCAAGAGACCCAGTACTTC.

This clonotype was counted between two and nine times. The chain is built from TRBV12-3 or TRBV12-4 and TRBJ1-5; D uncertain. There are 13 residues in the CDR3. Trimming cost V 4 bases and J 4 bases, with 8 bases left between them. As DNA, the CDR3 is TGTGCCAGCAGTTCTGGAGAAAATCAGCCCCAGCATTTT. As protein: CASSSGENQPQHF.

Points on this clonotype: The junction and the germline gene differ at one end; a read error may be behind it. CDR3 sequence reads: CAGRRTGTLNSPLHF. CDR3 DNA: TGTGCCGGCAGACGAACCGGGACCTTGAATTCACCCCTCCACTTT. The genes are TRBV27 and TRBJ1-6, with D possibly being TRBD1 (5 bases). The CDR3 totals 15 residues. Germline CDR1 MNHEY, CDR2 SMNVEV (reference sequence).

The genes are TRBV10-3 and TRBJ1-5; 10 positions agree with TRBD1. Trimming took 10 bases from V and 3 from J; bases not matched to a gene: 6. From germline, CDR1 is ENHRY and CDR2 SYGVKD. The CDR3 is 14 residues long. The CDR3 coding sequence is TGTGCCACCACCGGGACAGGGGACAATCAGCCCCAGCATTTT. It is translated as CATTGTGDNQPQHF.

The chain links TRBV6-5 to TRBJ2-5; D tentatively reads TRBD1 or TRBD2 (5 bases each). The V gene lost 2 bases and the J gene lost 5 bases, with 9 bases spanning the gap. This CDR3 has 13 residues. The germline CDR1 and CDR2 sequences are MNHEY and SVGAGI. The CDR3 region has the DNA TGTGCCAGCAGTTACCAGGGAGTGGAGACCCAGTACTTC. Encoded protein: CASSYQGVETQYF.

The chain employs TRBV5-1 and TRBJ2-3; D perhaps matches TRBD1 (6 bases). V was pared by 3 bases and J by 2 bases, with 19 bases between. Germline V CDR1 and CDR2: SGHRS, YFSETQ. CDR3 length: 17 residues. In DNA, the CDR3 is TGCGCCAGCAGCTCCCCAGAGGGGACACTCTACACAGATACGCAGTATTTT. It yields the protein CASSSPEGTLYTDTQYF. The whole variable domain, filled in from reference TRBV5-1 and TRBJ2-3, reads KAGVTQTPRYLIKTRGQQVTLSCSPISGHRSVSWYQQTPGQGLQFLFEYFSETQRNKGNFPGRFSGRQFSNSRSEMNVSTLELGDSALYLCASSSPEGTLYTDTQYFGPGTRLTVL.

The genes are TRBV5-1 and TRBJ2-5; D may be TRBD1 (6 bases). Trimming left V 4 bases short and J 2 bases short, with 12 bases between. Germline V gene sequence: CDR1 SGHRS, CDR2 YFSETQ. This CDR3 spans 14 amino acids. CDR3 sequence reads: CASSVDSIQETQYF. The CDR3 DNA reads TGCGCCAGCAGCGTGGACAGTATACAAGAGACCCAGTACTTC.

This clonotype has only a few counts. This chain uses TRBV12-3 or TRBV12-4 with TRBJ1-1, with a weak D call TRBD1 (5 bases). V was shortened by 3 bases and J by 1 base, with 18 bases between the two germline ends. The CDR3 totals 17 residues. The CDR3 region has the DNA TGTGCCAGCAGTTTCTTCGGGTGGGGGACTGAGAACACTGAAGCTTTCTTT. Translation: CASSFFGWGTENTEAFF.

This chain uses TRBV24-1 with TRBJ2-1, with 9 bases identical to TRBD1. CDR3 size: 16 residues. Germline lookup yields CDR1 KGHDR and CDR2 SFDVKD. Unmatched junction bases numbered 8, after V lost 1 base and J lost 8 bases. In DNA, the CDR3 is TGTGCCACCAGTGATTTCGGGACAGGGAAGGGCGATGAGCAGTTCTTC. Protein: CATSDFGTGKGDEQFF.

The chain is built from TRBV3-1 and TRBJ2-2; 7 bases fit TRBD1. This CDR3 is built from 18 residues. Looked up from germline, CDR1 is LGHDT and CDR2 is YNNKEL (reference sequence). Trimming cost V 4 bases and J 0 bases; bases outside gene matches: 11. The CDR3 nucleotides are TGTGCCAGCAGCCGTCCGTCTTTGGGACAGCCGAACACCGGGGAGCTGTTTTTT. This translates into CASSRPSLGQPNTGELFF.

The chain employs TRBV9 and TRBJ1-2, with 7 bases fitting TRBD1. This CDR3 has 15 residues. Germline V gene lookup returns CDR1 SGDLS and CDR2 YYNGEE. The V and J ends lost 4 bases and 0 bases, in that order; junction bases with no gene match: 6. CDR3 DNA sequence: TGTGCCAGCAGCACTCCAGGGGGAGCTAACTATGGCTACACCTTC. Translating it yields CASSTPGGANYGYTF.

The genes are TRBV27 and TRBJ2-3, with 9 bases lining up with TRBD2. V lost 4 bases and J lost 0; bases outside the gene matches: 8. Germline loops: CDR1 MNHEY, CDR2 SMNVEV (reference sequence). The CDR3 runs to 17 residues. The CDR3 here is CASSWASGDTSTDTQYF. In DNA form, the CDR3 reads TGTGCCAGCAGTTGGGCTAGCGGGGATACGAGCACAGATACGCAGTATTTT.

The chain has TRBV6-2 or TRBV6-3 and TRBJ2-7, with D uncertain. Germline CDR1 reads MNHEY; CDR2 reads SVGEGT. This CDR3 contains 12 residues. The V and J ends lost 4 bases and 4 bases respectively, with 8 bases between them. The CDR3 here is CASSWPTYEQYF. In DNA, the CDR3 is TGTGCCAGCAGTTGGCCGACGTACGAGCAGTACTTC.

The chain combines TRBV14 with TRBJ2-7, with TRBD1 matching 7 bases. CDR1 SGHDN and CDR2 FVKESK come from the germline V gene. The V gene end was trimmed by 4 bases and the J gene end by 2 bases; junction bases not matched to a gene: 11. The CDR3 has 16 amino acids. CDR3: CASSRLGQSSPYEQYF. DNA for the CDR3: TGTGCCAGCAGCCGCCTGGGACAGTCATCCCCCTACGAGCAGTACTTC.

A few counts support this clonotype. The CDR3 nucleotides read TGCAGTGCTCGAACAGGGCTCGAGCAGTACTTC. It encodes CSARTGLEQYF. V and J are TRBV20-1 and TRBJ2-7; tentative D call: TRBD1 (6 bases). This CDR3 comprises 11 residues. Trimming stripped 5 bases from V and 6 bases from J, with 11 bases between. Germline V CDR1 and CDR2: DFQATT, SNEGSKA (reference sequence).